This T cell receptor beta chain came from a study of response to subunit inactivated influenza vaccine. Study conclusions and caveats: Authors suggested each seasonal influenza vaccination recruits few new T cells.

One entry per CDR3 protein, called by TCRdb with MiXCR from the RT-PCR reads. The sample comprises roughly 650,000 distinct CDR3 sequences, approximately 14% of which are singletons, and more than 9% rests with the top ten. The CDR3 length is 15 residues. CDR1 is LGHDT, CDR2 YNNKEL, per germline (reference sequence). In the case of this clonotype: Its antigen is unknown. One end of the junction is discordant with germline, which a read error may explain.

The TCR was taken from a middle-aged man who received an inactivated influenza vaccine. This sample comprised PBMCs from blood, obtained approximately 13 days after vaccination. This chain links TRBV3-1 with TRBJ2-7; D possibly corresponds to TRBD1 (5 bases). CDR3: CASTQQVPFTHEQYF. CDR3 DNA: TGTGCCAGCACCCAACAGGTCCCTTTTACACACGAGCAGTACTTC.